This entry concerns a single T cell receptor (beta chain). Antigen specificity is unknown. The junction and the germline gene differ at one end; a read error may be behind it. Amplification targeted TCR beta CDR3 regions from RNA transcripts. Researchers ran a first-round RT-PCR on the TCR CDR3 using the HTBI primer set. A single record per CDR3 protein comes from TCRdb applying MiXCR to the multiplex PCR reads. The data hold some 210,000 distinct CDR3 sequences, with approximately 17% observed a single time. The sample originates from a study of T cells in Graves' hyperthyroidism and ophthalmopathy. Study-wide results and caveats: Blood also carried most thyroid clonotypes expanded above 0.001.

Newly diagnosed hyperthyroidism patients aged 18 to 65 years had disease lasting under 2 months. The sequence was collected from a man aged 50 to 59 with Graves' hyperthyroidism. The sequenced sample consisted of blood.

CDR3 sequence reads: CAGSVVSSNNEQFF. Written as DNA, the CDR3 is TGTGCCGGCAGCGTAGTCTCGTCGAACAATGAGCAGTTCTTC. The rearrangement links TRBV9 to TRBJ2-1; D remains unclear. The CDR3 length is 14 residues. Germline V gene sequence: CDR1 SGDLS, CDR2 YYNGEE.